Sequencing of this T cell receptor (beta chain) was carried out in a study of CD8+ T cells in alopecia areata. Study-wide context: Dosing spanned 6 to 18 months on tofacitinib, then 6 months off drug.

V gave up 4 bases and J gave up 2 bases, with 16 bases separating them. The CDR3 runs 16 residues. Germline CDR1 is SGHRS and CDR2 is YFSETQ. cDNA prepared by RNA extraction and subsequent reverse transcription served as the template for sequencing. Clones were sequenced by immunoSEQ multiplex PCR, and TCRdb holds only the in-frame ones, with some missing. The data show about 220,000 clones, about three fifths seen once. Documented treatment: oral pan-JAK inhibitor, 5-10 mg twice daily. Alopecia areata patients provided lesional scalp punch biopsies and peripheral blood, both collected for the study. Here the sequenced sample was CD4+ T cells sorted from blood, taken at week 4, from a patient treated with tofacitinib. The chain couples TRBV5-1 to TRBJ2-1; D might be TRBD2 (5 bases). The TCR originated in a human donor with alopecia areata. The chain's CDR3 is CASSAGRLATYNEQFF. Here the CDR3 DNA reads TGCGCCAGCAGCGCGGGCCGACTCGCGACCTACAATGAGCAGTTCTTC.